The 22 T cell receptor beta chains below come from one sample, sequenced in a study of OX40 agonist ivuxolimab in advanced cancers. TCRdb keeps only in-frame clones here, not all; method: immunoSEQ multiplex PCR. The sample has roughly 71,000 clones; over 80% are singletons. The sample in question was CD4+ or CD8+ T cells sorted from blood, obtained in a trial of the OX40 agonist ivuxolimab. These receptors were taken from an adult with an advanced solid tumor such as melanoma, head and neck, liver or kidney cancer.

The V gene is TRBV7-9, the J gene TRBJ1-4, with D unresolved. Trimming took 3 bases from V and 6 from J, leaving 11 bases between them. There are 14 residues in the CDR3. CDR1 and CDR2 (germline): SEHNR, FQNEAQ (reference sequence). The CDR3 region is CASSLYGRDEKLFF. The CDR3 DNA is TGTGCCAGCAGCTTGTATGGGCGGGATGAAAAACTGTTTTTT.

This clone appeared a few times. The rearrangement uses TRBV5-1 and TRBJ2-1; 11 bases agree with TRBD2. Germline V gene lookup returns CDR1 SGHRS and CDR2 YFSETQ. V shed 3 bases, J shed 7 bases, and the junction held 6 bases outside the gene matches. The CDR3 consists of 15 residues. The CDR3 nucleotides are TGCGCCAGCAGCTCGGGACTAGCGGCCCTTAATGAGCAGTTCTTC. Amino acid sequence: CASSSGLAALNEQFF.

The count of this clone is one. The genes are TRBV5-1 and TRBJ1-1; the D is unclear. Germline loops: CDR1 SGHRS, CDR2 YFSETQ. Trimming took off 5 bases at V and 6 bases at J, with 23 bases between the two ends. This CDR3 region has 16 residues. In nucleotides, the CDR3 is TGCGCCAGCAGTCGCACTGGTACGGAAACCTCTCCTGAAGCTTTCTTT. Translated, it gives CASSRTGTETSPEAFF.

V usage is TRBV9 and J usage is TRBJ2-4; possibly TRBD1 for D (5 bases). The germline V gene has CDR1 SGDLS and CDR2 YYNGEE. The CDR3 extends over 13 amino acids. V was shortened by 2 bases and J by 10 bases, with 13 bases between the two germline ends. The CDR3 is CASSVNRIGIQYF. The CDR3, as DNA: TGTGCCAGCAGCGTTAACAGGATTGGTATTCAGTACTTC.

The J gene is TRBJ2-3, the V gene TRBV5-1; 7 bases align to TRBD1. V was clipped by 2 bases and J by 1 base; unmatched bases: 4. The CDR3 is 15 amino acids. Germline V gene sequence: CDR1 SGHRS, CDR2 YFSETQ. The CDR3 loop is CASSFLGQGTDTQYF. CDR3 nucleotide sequence: TGCGCCAGCAGCTTCCTCGGACAGGGCACAGATACGCAGTATTTT.

The V gene is TRBV6-1, the J gene TRBJ1-5; D gene unclear. V lost 6 bases to trimming and J lost 7 bases, with 19 bases between them. The CDR3 consists of 15 residues. The germline V gene has CDR1 MNHNS and CDR2 SASEGT. CDR3 amino acids: CASSSSRFPGQPQHF. The CDR3 bases are TGTGCCAGCAGCTCAAGCCGGTTTCCGGGCCAGCCCCAGCATTTT.

This clone was counted a single time. The gene calls are TRBV5-1 and TRBJ2-7; D is possibly TRBD1 or TRBD2 (5 bases each). CDR1 is SGHRS, CDR2 YFSETQ, per germline. CDR3 length: 12 residues. Trimming removed 2 bases at V and 7 bases at J, with 10 bases between. The CDR3 here is CASSFGAAEQYF. DNA of the CDR3: TGCGCCAGCAGCTTCGGGGCAGCTGAGCAGTACTTC.

The gene calls are TRBV2 and TRBJ1-2; 9 nucleotides match TRBD1. Germline CDR1 and CDR2: SNHLY and FYNNEI. The length of the CDR3 is 13 residues. CDR3 loop: CARRDRANYGYTF. CDR3 sequence (DNA): TGTGCGAGGAGGGACAGGGCTAACTATGGCTACACCTTC.

The rearrangement joins TRBV6-1 to TRBJ1-5; TRBD1 is a possible D gene (5 bases). This CDR3 is built from 16 residues. Germline CDR1 and CDR2: MNHNS and SASEGT. Trimming took 4 bases from V and 0 from J, leaving 13 bases between them. The CDR3: CASSAEITGSNQPQHF. CDR3 bases: TGTGCCAGCAGTGCTGAGATAACAGGTAGCAATCAGCCCCAGCATTTT.

The CDR3, as DNA: TGTGCCAGCTCACCACGGGGTACCTACGAGCAGTACTTC. Its protein is CASSPRGTYEQYF. V usage is TRBV18 and J usage is TRBJ2-7; the D is unclear. This CDR3 has 13 residues. Per the germline V gene, CDR1 is KGHSH and CDR2 is LQKENI. V was clipped by 1 base and J by 2 bases, with 6 bases between them.

The V and J genes are TRBV7-9 and TRBJ1-1, with a possible D match to TRBD1 (5 bases). The CDR3 runs to 12 residues. From germline, CDR1 is SEHNR and CDR2 FQNEAQ (reference sequence). V lost 5 bases, J lost 4 bases, and 8 bases lay in between. CDR3 region: CASSPGTTEAFF. The CDR3 DNA sequence: TGTGCCAGCAGCCCCGGGACCACTGAAGCTTTCTTT.

In its sample, this clone was seen once. The chain has TRBV15 and TRBJ2-7; 7 bases line up with TRBD1. The V and J ends lost 0 bases and 1 base, in that order; junction bases with no gene match: 3. This CDR3 spans 15 amino acids. Germline CDR1 and CDR2: LNHNV and YYDKDF (reference sequence). The CDR3 DNA reads TGTGCCACCAGCAGAGAGACGGGACAGTCCTACGAGCAGTACTTC. Encoded protein: CATSRETGQSYEQYF.

This chain links TRBV29-1 with TRBJ2-3; unclear D gene. Germline V lookup: CDR1 SQVTM, CDR2 ANQGSEA. V was pared by 2 bases and J by 9 bases, with 9 bases between. CDR3 length: 11 amino acids. Here the CDR3 DNA reads TGCAGCGTTGAAAGGAAGGTCACGCAGTATTTT. It translates to CSVERKVTQYF.

The J gene is TRBJ1-1, the V gene TRBV30; no clear D. V lost 3 bases to trimming and J lost 6 bases, with 14 bases between them. The CDR3 consists of 13 residues. From germline, CDR1 is GTSNPN and CDR2 SVGIG (reference sequence). CDR3 in DNA: TGTGCCTGGAGGCGAACGGCGTTAGCTGAAGCTTTCTTT. This gives the protein CAWRRTALAEAFF. The full variable domain, completed using reference TRBV30 and TRBJ1-1, is SQTIHQWPATLVQPVGSPLSLECTVEGTSNPNLYWYRQAAGRGLQLLFYSVGIGQISSEVPQNLSASRPQDRQFILSSKKLLLSDSGFYLCAWRRTALAEAFFGQGTRLTVV.

The chain has TRBV28 and TRBJ1-2, with D unclear. The CDR3 runs 12 residues. V was cut by 7 bases and J by 4 bases, with 10 bases left in between. Germline assignment: CDR1 MDHEN and CDR2 SYDVKM. The CDR3 protein is CASTPRSYGYTF. Written as DNA, the CDR3 is TGTGCCAGCACCCCCCGGAGCTATGGCTACACCTTC.

The V and J genes are TRBV6-5 and TRBJ1-2; tentative D call: TRBD1 (6 bases). From germline, CDR1 is MNHEY and CDR2 SVGAGI. Trimming pared 6 bases from V and 8 bases from J, leaving 16 bases between. This CDR3 region has 13 residues. CDR3 sequence (DNA): TGTGCCAGCAGCTTAAGACAGGTGGGAGGCTACACCTTC. This encodes CASSLRQVGGYTF.

The V and J genes are TRBV5-6 and TRBJ1-1, with 8 nucleotides matching TRBD1. V lost 0 bases to trimming and J lost 6 bases; unmatched junction nucleotides: 4. The CDR3 totals 14 residues. Germline V gene lookup returns CDR1 SGHDT and CDR2 YYEEEE. In DNA form, the CDR3 reads TGTGCCAGCAGCTTGGGACAGGGGAGGGCTGAAGCTTTCTTT. This translates into CASSLGQGRAEAFF.

The chain couples TRBV30 to TRBJ2-7, with 10 bases identical to TRBD2. The length of the CDR3 is 15 residues. Looked up from germline, CDR1 is GTSNPN and CDR2 is SVGIG (reference sequence). V shed 0 bases, J shed 7 bases, and the junction held 9 bases outside the gene matches. Here the CDR3 reads CAWSVLTSGLREQYF. CDR3 coding DNA: TGTGCCTGGAGTGTGCTGACTAGCGGGTTGAGGGAGCAGTACTTC.

The chain carries TRBV19 and TRBJ1-5; possibly TRBD1 for D (5 bases). The V gene lost 2 bases and the J gene lost 1 base, with 9 bases spanning the gap. Germline values: CDR1 LNHDA, CDR2 SQIVND (reference sequence). This CDR3 comprises 15 residues. For the CDR3, the DNA is TGTGCCAGTAGTATAATTCGACAGAGCAATCAGCCCCAGCATTTT. Residues: CASSIIRQSNQPQHF.

This CDR3 is CASSSASGRLSEQFF. The CDR3 DNA follows: TGTGCCAGCAGCTCTGCCAGCGGGAGATTAAGTGAGCAGTTCTTC. This sequence joins TRBV7-3 and TRBJ2-1; 8 nucleotides match TRBD2. Germline CDR1 SGHTA, CDR2 FQGTGA. V lost 4 bases and J lost 9; bases outside the gene matches: 11. The CDR3 runs to 15 residues.

The chain employs TRBV10-3 and TRBJ2-3, with D maybe TRBD2 (6 bases). CDR3 length: 17 amino acids. The germline V gene has CDR1 ENHRY and CDR2 SYGVKD. The ends were cut back, 3 bases at V and 4 bases at J, with 20 bases in the middle. In DNA, the CDR3 is TGTGCCATCAGTGACGGGGGTAGACTAGAGGGAGCAGATACGCAGTATTTT. It is translated as CAISDGGRLEGADTQYF.

The rearrangement uses TRBV29-1 and TRBJ1-1; D is unclear. The CDR3 runs to 14 residues. Germline assignment: CDR1 SQVTM and CDR2 ANQGSEA. Trimming took 7 bases from V and 0 from J, leaving 15 bases between them. The DNA of the CDR3 is TGCAGCGACTCGGGCTGGCGGATGAACACTGAAGCTTTCTTT. It specifies CSDSGWRMNTEAFF. Complete variable domain (other parts from reference TRBV29-1 and TRBJ1-1): SAVISQKPSRDICQRGTSLTIQCQVDSQVTMMFWYRQQPGQSLTLIATANQGSEATYESGFVIDKFPISRPNLTFSTLTVSNMSPEDSSIYLCSDSGWRMNTEAFFGQGTRLTVV.